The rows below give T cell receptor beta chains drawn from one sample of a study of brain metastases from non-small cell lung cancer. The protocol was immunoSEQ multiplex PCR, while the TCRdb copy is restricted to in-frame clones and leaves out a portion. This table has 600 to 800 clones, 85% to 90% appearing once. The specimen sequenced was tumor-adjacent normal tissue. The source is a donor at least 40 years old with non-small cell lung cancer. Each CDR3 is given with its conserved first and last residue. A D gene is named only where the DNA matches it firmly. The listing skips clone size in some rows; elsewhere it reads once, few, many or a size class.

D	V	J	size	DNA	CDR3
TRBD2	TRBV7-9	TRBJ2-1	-	TGTGCCAGCAGCCCCGGGACTAGCGGCTACAATGAGCAGTTCTTC	CASSPGTSGYNEQFF
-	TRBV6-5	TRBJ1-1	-	TGTGCCAGCACCCAGGGGAACACTGAAGCTTTCTTT	CASTQGNTEAFF
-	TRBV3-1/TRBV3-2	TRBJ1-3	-	TGTGCCAGCAGCCAAGGGGCAACAGATGGAAACACCATATATTTT	CASSQGATDGNTIYF
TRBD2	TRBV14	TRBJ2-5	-	TGTGCCAGCAGCCAAGACTCCAGACTAGCGGGGAGTAAAGAGACCCAGTACTTC	CASSQDSRLAGSKETQYF
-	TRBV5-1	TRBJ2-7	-	TGCGCCAGCAGCGCCGGGACATCCGAGCAGTACTTC	CASSAGTSEQYF
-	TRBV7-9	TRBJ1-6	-	TGTGCCAGCAGCACCTCCGACGGGCTTTCGCCCCTCCACTTT	CASSTSDGLSPLHF
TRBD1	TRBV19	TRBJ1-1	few	TGTGCCAGTAGTGCCCGACAGGGGGGTGGCGGGTATCCTGAAGCTTTCTTT	CASSARQGGGGYPEAFF
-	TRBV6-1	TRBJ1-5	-	TGTGCCAGCAGTGAGGGCCTAAATCAGCCCCAGCATTTT	CASSEGLNQPQHF
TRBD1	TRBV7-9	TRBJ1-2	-	TGTGCCAGCAGCCGACAGGGTGGCTACACCTTC	CASSRQGGYTF
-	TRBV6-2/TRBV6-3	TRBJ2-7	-	TGTGCCAGCAGTTACGACAGGACCCTCTACGAGCAGTACTTC	CASSYDRTLYEQYF
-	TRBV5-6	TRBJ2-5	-	TGTGCCAGCAGCTTATGGGGGTCCCCCGAAGAGACCCAGTACTTC	CASSLWGSPEETQYF
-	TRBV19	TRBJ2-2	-	TGTGCCAGTAGTATTACCGCGGCTAACACCGGGGAGCTGTTTTTT	CASSITAANTGELFF
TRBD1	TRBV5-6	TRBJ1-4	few	TGTGCCAGCAGCTTGGCAGGGGGAGGAACTAATGAAAAACTGTTTTTT	CASSLAGGGTNEKLFF
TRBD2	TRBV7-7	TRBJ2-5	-	TGTGCTAGCAGCTTAAAGGCGGGAGTCGCAGAGACCCAGTACTTC	CASSLKAGVAETQYF
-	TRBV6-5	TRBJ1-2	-	TGTGCCAGCAGTCTAGGGACCGGACTCTATGGCTACACCTTC	CASSLGTGLYGYTF
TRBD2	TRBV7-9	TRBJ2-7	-	TGTGCCAGCAGCCCCCTACTAGCGGGAGATACCCACGAGCAGTACTTC	CASSPLLAGDTHEQYF
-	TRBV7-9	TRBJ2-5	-	TGTGCCAGCACCGTTAGGGGGGCTGGGGGAGAGACCCAGTACTTC	CASTVRGAGGETQYF
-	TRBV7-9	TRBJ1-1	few	TGTGCCAGCAGCTTAGCGGAGGGGATGCACACTGAAGCTTTCTTT	CASSLAEGMHTEAFF
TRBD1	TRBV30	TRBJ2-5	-	TGTGCCTGGAGAGAGACAGGGAGTAAAGAGACCCAGTACTTC	CAWRETGSKETQYF
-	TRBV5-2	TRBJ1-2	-	TGTGCCAGCAAAATTCTGAGAGAGTACGAGACCTATGGCTACACCTTC	CASKILREYETYGYTF
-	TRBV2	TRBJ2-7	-	TGTGCCAGCAGTGAAATCCGATTGAGCTCCTACGAGCAGTACTTC	CASSEIRLSSYEQYF
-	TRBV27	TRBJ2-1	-	TGTGCCAGCAGTACTCCGGCTAGCTCCTACAATGAGCAGTTCTTC	CASSTPASSYNEQFF
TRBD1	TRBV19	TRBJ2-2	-	TGTGCCAGTAGCAACGACAGGGCGACCGGGGAGCTGTTTTTT	CASSNDRATGELFF
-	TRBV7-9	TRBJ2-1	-	TGTGCTCTGGGGGGCAGGGGGGTCTACAATGAGCAGTTCTTC	CALGGRGVYNEQFF
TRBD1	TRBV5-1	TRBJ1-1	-	TGCGCCAGCAGCTTGGATCCCAGGGGGCTCGAGGCTTTCTTT	CASSLDPRGLEAFF
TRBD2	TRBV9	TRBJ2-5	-	TGTGCCAGCAGCCTGGGGGGGACGGGAGTTGAGACCCAGTACTTC	CASSLGGTGVETQYF
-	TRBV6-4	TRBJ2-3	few	TGTGCCAGCAGTGAGATACTCAGCGGCCCAGGTACGCAGTATTTT	CASSEILSGPGTQYF
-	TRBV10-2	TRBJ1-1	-	TGCGCCAGCAAGGACAGCAGGCTCAACACTGAAGCTTTCTTT	CASKDSRLNTEAFF
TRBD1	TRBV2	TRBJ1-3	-	TGTGCCAGCCGGTGGGACAGGGAGAAAGGAGACTCTGGAAACACCATATATTTT	CASRWDREKGDSGNTIYF
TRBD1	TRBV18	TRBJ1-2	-	TGTGCCAGCTCACCAGGTGGGACAGGGGATGGCTACACCTTC	CASSPGGTGDGYTF
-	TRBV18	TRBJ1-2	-	TGTGCCAGCTCAAGAGACAGGAACTATGGCTACACCTTC	CASSRDRNYGYTF
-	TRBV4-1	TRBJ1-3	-	TGCGCCAGCAGCCTCTTACCGGGTACAGTCTCTGGAAACACCATATATTTT	CASSLLPGTVSGNTIYF
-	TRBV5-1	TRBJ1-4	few	TGCGCCAGCAGCTTGGGGGCGGTTCCTACTGAAAAACTGTTTTTT	CASSLGAVPTEKLFF
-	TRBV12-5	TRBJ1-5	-	TGTGCTAGTGGTTTGGCAGGGAAGGGGGAGACCAATCAGCCCCAGCATTTT	CASGLAGKGETNQPQHF